Following are 11 T cell receptor beta chains from one sample sequenced in a study of T cells in localized non-small cell lung cancer. Sequencing was performed with immunoSEQ multiplex PCR; in TCRdb, only in-frame clones are kept and a portion is missing. Of fewer than 40,000 clones in the sample, 87% were seen once. Source: peripheral blood mononuclear cells, taken before any cancer treatment. Receptors originate from a man aged 40 to 70 with stage III lung adenocarcinoma.

This chain links TRBV7-8 with TRBJ2-3; D is unresolved. Germline CDR1 SGHVS, CDR2 FQNEAQ. V gave up 5 bases and J gave up 4 bases, with 10 bases separating them. The CDR3 covers 13 residues. This chain's CDR3 is CASSARWADTQYF. The CDR3 coding sequence is TGTGCCAGCAGCGCGCGTTGGGCAGATACGCAGTATTTT.

This clone was counted a few times. This chain links TRBV29-1 with TRBJ1-6; D might be TRBD1 (6 bases). The CDR3 runs 13 residues. Per germline, CDR1 SQVTM and CDR2 ANQGSEA. Trimming shortened V by 4 bases and J by 8 bases, and 12 bases separated the two germline ends. CDR3 coding DNA: TGCAGCGTTGCGGGGGCGGCAGATTCACCCCTCCACTTT. Protein: CSVAGAADSPLHF.

The J gene is TRBJ2-7, the V gene TRBV11-2, with D perhaps matching TRBD1 or TRBD2 (5 bases each). Germline CDR1 reads SGHAT; CDR2 reads FQNNGV. CDR3 length: 15 amino acids. With 6 bases removed from V and 0 bases from J, the gap between germline ends came to 15 bases. CDR3 loop: CASRSGDASSYEQYF. The CDR3 nucleotides read TGTGCCAGCAGATCCGGGGACGCCAGCTCCTACGAGCAGTACTTC. Together with reference TRBV11-2 and TRBJ2-7, the CDR3 gives the full variable domain: EAGVAQSPRYKIIEKRQSVAFWCNPISGHATLYWYQQILGQGPKLLIQFQNNGVVDDSQLPKDRFSAERLKGVDSTLKIQPAKLEDSAVYLCASRSGDASSYEQYFGPGTRLTVT.

The CDR3 loop is CASSLRAAANTGELFF. For the CDR3, the DNA is TGTGCCAGCAGCTTAAGGGCAGCAGCGAACACCGGGGAGCTGTTTTTT. V and J are TRBV7-3 and TRBJ2-2; D uncertain. CDR3 length: 16 amino acids. Per the germline V gene, CDR1 is SGHTA and CDR2 is FQGTGA. V dropped 1 base and J dropped 0 bases, with 9 bases sitting between them.

The V call is TRBV28, the J call TRBJ2-7; D possibly corresponds to TRBD2 (7 bases). V shed 2 bases and J shed 7 bases, with 15 bases lying between them. CDR1 and CDR2 from the germline V gene are MDHEN and SYDVKM. The CDR3 is 14 amino acids. CDR3 loop: CASSLAGARREQYF. The CDR3 DNA reads TGTGCCAGCAGTTTAGCGGGGGCCCGGAGAGAGCAGTACTTC.

The chain is built from TRBV9 and TRBJ2-3, with a tentative D call TRBD1 (5 bases). Deletions cut 0 bases from V and 1 base from J, with 9 bases between. Germline V gene lookup returns CDR1 SGDLS and CDR2 YYNGEE. The CDR3 is made up of 15 amino acids. The CDR3: CASSVGGVRTDTQYF. The CDR3 DNA sequence: TGTGCCAGCAGCGTAGGGGGCGTGCGCACAGATACGCAGTATTTT.

The gene calls are TRBV11-2 and TRBJ2-5, with 8 bases fitting TRBD1. Per the germline V gene, CDR1 is SGHAT and CDR2 is FQNNGV. Losses at the gene ends were 3 bases for V and 5 bases for J; bases not matched to a gene: 5. The CDR3 spans 14 residues. CDR3 DNA sequence: TGTGCCAGCAGCTTCCAGGGGGCACAGGAGACCCAGTACTTC. Translating gives CASSFQGAQETQYF.

The chain uses TRBV19 and TRBJ2-7, with 7 bases lining up with TRBD1. Germline assignment: CDR1 LNHDA and CDR2 SQIVND (reference sequence). The CDR3 has 14 residues. V shed 3 bases and J 3 bases; nucleotides not matched to a gene: 5. CDR3 in DNA: TGTGCCAGTAGTATGGGGGACAGTAGCTACGAGCAGTACTTC. Amino acid sequence: CASSMGDSSYEQYF.

The chain employs TRBV11-3 and TRBJ2-7, with 7 bases matching TRBD1. J was trimmed by 3 bases and V by 6 bases; bases with no gene match: 8. Germline CDR1 is SGHNT and CDR2 is YENEEA. CDR3 size: 14 residues. The chain's CDR3 is CASSLPGQSYEQYF. The CDR3 nucleotides read TGTGCCAGCAGTCTGCCGGGACAGAGCTACGAGCAGTACTTC.

The chain recombines TRBV7-2 with TRBJ2-5; TRBD2 is a possible D gene (6 bases). Germline V CDR1 and CDR2: SGHTA, FQGNSA. V lost 5 bases and J 10 bases, leaving 11 bases between the germline ends. The CDR3 length is 11 residues. CDR3 nucleotide sequence: TGTGCCAGCAGCCTCCAGGAGGGCCAGTACTTC. Protein product: CASSLQEGQYF.

The chain carries TRBV7-2 and TRBJ1-3, with 9 bases that match TRBD1. The CDR3 is made up of 17 amino acids. CDR1 and CDR2 from the germline V gene are SGHTA and FQGNSA. J gave up 6 bases and V 1 base, and 10 bases lay outside the gene matches. The CDR3 loop is CASSLGSITGGQNTIYF. DNA for the CDR3: TGTGCCAGCAGCTTAGGGAGTATTACAGGGGGCCAAAACACCATATATTTT.